This is a list of T cell receptor beta chains from one sample in a study of beta chain features in type 1 diabetes. The table came from immunoSEQ multiplex PCR; TCRdb's copy has only in-frame clones and leaves some out. The sample gives roughly 47,000 clones, 35% to 55% of which show up once; less than 0.15% is in the top ten. Specimen: stem cell memory CD4+ T cells from blood. These receptors all come from a man in his thirties or forties with type 1 diabetes. Both conserved end residues are trimmed from each CDR3. A D gene is named only where the DNA matches it firmly.

v_call d_call cdr3_aa
TRBV7-2 NA ASSSLSARTDTQY
TRBV7-8 NA ASSLTGGSGNTIY
TRBV18 NA ASSPPSEGEQY
TRBV7-8 NA ASSLPGEQF
TRBV9 NA ASRPGGRNTEAF
TRBV5-1 NA ASSSLGHQF
TRBV11-2 NA ASSQWYSRNIQY
TRBV6-1 NA ASSSSGRDEQY
TRBV6-5 TRBD1 ASSYQGARYGYT
TRBV4-3 NA ASSQKIEPTGELF
TRBV6-6 TRBD2 ASSPTSGIIYEQF
TRBV23-1 NA ASSPAPWPGNTIY
TRBV18 NA ASSPQAANEKLF
TRBV4-2 NA ASSQGRESNEQF
TRBV5-1 TRBD2 ASSSAGGPVEQF
TRBV28 TRBD1 ASSPGIGQGEYQETQY
TRBV2 TRBD2 ASTSGSDEQF
TRBV27 NA ASSFSQVSYEQY